What follows is one T cell receptor beta chain and its context. As yet, its antigen is unknown. TCRdb re-called the reads with MiXCR, one entry per CDR3 protein. The table shows 300,000 to 400,000 distinct CDR3 sequences, with roughly 25% occurring only once. The record originates from a study of T cell repertoires in cytomegalovirus infection. Study results and limitations: Identification of carriers of CMV plus the relevant HLA was performed using cumulative public TCR beta family frequency.

V was pared by 2 bases and J by 3 bases, with 14 bases between. Germline values: CDR1 MNHEY, CDR2 SVGEGT. CDR3 length: 16 amino acids. The sequence came from a human donor in good health (CMV status not recorded). Some clones in this sample may be carry-over from other donors' samples. V and J are TRBV6-2 or TRBV6-3 and TRBJ1-5, with D possibly matching TRBD1 (6 bases). Sample: cultured PBMCs, taken from culture after CMV antigen stimulation. CDR3 bases: TGTGCCAGCAGTTACCCGGAACAGGGCGCCAATCAGCCCCAGCATTTT. This codes for CASSYPEQGANQPQHF.